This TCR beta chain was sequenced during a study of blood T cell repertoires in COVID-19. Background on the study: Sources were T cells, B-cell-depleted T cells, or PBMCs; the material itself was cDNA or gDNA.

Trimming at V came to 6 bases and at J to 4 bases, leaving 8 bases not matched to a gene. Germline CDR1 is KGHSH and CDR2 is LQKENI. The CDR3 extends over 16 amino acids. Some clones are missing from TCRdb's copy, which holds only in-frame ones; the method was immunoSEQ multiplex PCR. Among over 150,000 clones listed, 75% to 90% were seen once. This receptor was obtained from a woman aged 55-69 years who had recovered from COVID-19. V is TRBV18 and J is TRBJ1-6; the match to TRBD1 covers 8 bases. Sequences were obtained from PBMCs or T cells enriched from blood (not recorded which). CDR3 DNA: TGTGCCAGCTCCCTAGGACAGGGCTCATATAATTCACCCCTCCACTTT. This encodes CASSLGQGSYNSPLHF.